The 18 T cell receptor beta chains in this list originate from one sample, sequenced in a study of breast tumors, draining lymph nodes, adjacent tissues. Breast cancer patients provided tissue from their axillary draining lymph nodes. TCRdb re-analysed the multiplex PCR reads in MiXCR, keeping a single row per CDR3 protein. The table lists tens of thousands of distinct CDR3 sequences, approximately 31% of them singletons. Sequencing used axillary lymph node tissue. The receptors were sampled from a female donor with breast cancer. Some clones in this sample may be carry-over from other donors' samples.

The chain couples TRBV7-6 to TRBJ2-7, with a weak D call TRBD2 (6 bases). The germline V gene has CDR1 SGHVS and CDR2 FNYEAQ. V lost 9 bases and J lost 4, with 19 bases in between. The CDR3 consists of 14 residues. The CDR3 DNA is TGTGCCAGTAGCCGCGGGGCAGATCCTTACGAGCAGTACTTC. Translated: CASSRGADPYEQYF.

This clonotype has ten or more counts. A much larger clone lies a single base off, so this may be a read error. This chain links TRBV12-3 or TRBV12-4 with TRBJ2-3, with D perhaps matching TRBD2 (5 bases). V gave up 4 bases and J gave up 1 base, with 9 bases separating them. This CDR3 contains 14 residues. The CDR3 is CASSWTGGTDTQYF. In nucleotides, the CDR3 is TGTGCCAGCAGTTGGACTGGCGGCACAGATACGCAGTATTTT.

This clonotype has at least ten counts. The V and J genes are TRBV5-1 and TRBJ1-6; D is undetermined. Germline V gives CDR1 SGHRS, CDR2 YFSETQ. The CDR3 spans 13 residues. Trimming took off 4 bases at V and 10 bases at J, with 12 bases between the two ends. CDR3 region: CASSPDRGSPLHF. CDR3 sequence (DNA): TGCGCCAGCAGCCCGGACCGGGGATCACCCCTCCACTTT.

The V and J genes are TRBV20-1 and TRBJ1-1, with 10 nucleotides matching TRBD1. Germline V gene data show CDR1 as DFQATT and CDR2 as SNEGSKA (reference sequence). CDR3 size: 12 residues. Trimming removed 5 bases from V and 3 bases from J; junction bases left unmatched: 0. CDR3 protein: CSAGTGDTEAFF. CDR3 bases: TGCAGTGCTGGGACAGGGGACACTGAAGCTTTCTTT.

Of note for this clonotype: This clone may be a read error of a much larger clone one base away. This chain uses TRBV7-9 with TRBJ2-5; a weak D match, TRBD2 (6 bases). CDR1 SEHNR and CDR2 FQNEAQ come from the germline V gene (reference sequence). V lost 1 base to trimming and J lost 9 bases, with 24 bases between them. The CDR3 is 17 amino acids. Here the CDR3 reads CASSLGTGRRLQGPQYF. The CDR3 DNA is TGTGCCAGCAGCTTAGGGACTGGGAGGAGGCTCCAAGGGCCCCAGTACTTC.

This clonotype was picked up many times. The rearrangement links TRBV10-3 to TRBJ2-7; D assignment may be TRBD1 or TRBD2 (5 bases each). Germline V gives CDR1 ENHRY, CDR2 SYGVKD. This CDR3 has 14 amino acids. Trimming took off 8 bases at V and 1 base at J, with 15 bases between the two ends. The CDR3 is CAIRRRDRSYEQYF. CDR3 DNA: TGTGCCATCCGTAGAAGGGACCGATCCTACGAGCAGTACTTC.

Of note for this clonotype: Because the CDR3's place on the DNA is in doubt, the DNA is left out and the CDR3 is given as listed by TCRdb. The chain carries TRBV24-1 and TRBJ1-6; the table's TRBD1 call for D was not verified on the DNA. Inclusive of both ends, the CDR3 amounts to 23 amino acids. Germline V gives CDR1 KGHDR, CDR2 SFDVKD. The CDR3 loop reads CATSDSGFYLCAWTRDRNSPLHF.

As to this clonotype: Since a much larger clone is just one base distant, this may be a read error. The CDR3 ends on some other residue instead of the conserved phenylalanine or tryptophan, so this is likely a read error. The chain has TRBV28 and TRBJ1-5; 9 positions match TRBD1. V shed 8 bases and J 5 bases; nucleotides not matched to a gene: 16. The CDR3 sequence is 17 residues long. Germline V CDR1 and CDR2: MDHEN, SYDVKM. CDR3 residues: CASSYPGTGIQDQPQHY. As DNA, the CDR3 is TGTGCCAGCTCCTATCCGGGGACAGGGATTCAAGATCAGCCCCAGCATTAT.

Points on this clonotype: Just one base apart from a much larger clone, this may be a read error. The J gene is TRBJ2-7, the V gene TRBV6-1; maybe TRBD1 (5 bases). This CDR3 contains 13 residues. Germline loops: CDR1 MNHNS, CDR2 SASEGT. Trimming stripped 5 bases from V and 9 bases from J, with 17 bases between. In nucleotides, the CDR3 is TGTGCCAGCAGTCTAGACAGCCAACGTGGGCAGTACTTC. Encoded protein: CASSLDSQRGQYF.

This rearrangement joins TRBV12-3 or TRBV12-4 to TRBJ2-1, with D possibly TRBD2 on 6 matching bases. The CDR3 length is 16 residues. V was clipped by 3 bases and J by 8 bases, with 20 bases between them. The DNA for the CDR3 is TGTGCCAGCAGTTTGGTGGGGAGGCAGGGAATTCATGAGCAGTTCTTC. Amino acids: CASSLVGRQGIHEQFF.

This clonotype was seen ten or more times. The chain is built from TRBV12-3 or TRBV12-4 and TRBJ2-1; no definite D call. The CDR3 runs 11 residues. Between the trimmed V and J ends, which lost 4 bases and 2 bases, there was a span of 0 bases. The CDR3: CASSSYNEQFF. The CDR3 DNA reads TGTGCCAGCAGTTCCTACAATGAGCAGTTCTTC.

This clonotype was recorded many times. The chain couples TRBV4-3 to TRBJ2-1, with 14 bases aligning to TRBD2. The CDR3 runs 16 residues. V was clipped by 3 bases and J by 7 bases; unmatched bases: 5. Germline CDR1 LGHNA, CDR2 YSLEER. The CDR3 protein is CASSQTSGRARNEQFF. The CDR3 nucleotides read TGCGCCAGCAGCCAGACTAGCGGGAGGGCCCGGAATGAGCAGTTCTTC.

The chain joins TRBV5-1 to TRBJ1-1, with D possibly being TRBD1 (6 bases). This CDR3 comprises 14 residues. The germline gives CDR1 SGHRS, CDR2 YFSETQ. Trimming took 4 bases from V and 6 from J, leaving 16 bases between them. In DNA form, the CDR3 reads TGCGCCAGCAGCGCACAGGGCTGGGGGTCTGAAGCTTTCTTT. Translating it yields CASSAQGWGSEAFF.

Of note for this clonotype: Given a much more abundant clone one base away, this may be a read error. Because it lacks the conserved phenylalanine or tryptophan at the end, this CDR3 is likely a read error. The chain uses TRBV4-2 and TRBJ2-1, with TRBD2 identical over 13 bases. After removal of 5 bases from V and 7 bases from J, the junction contained 11 bases not matched to a gene. This CDR3 has 17 residues. Germline values: CDR1 LGHNA, CDR2 YNFKEQ. The CDR3 region has the DNA TGTGCCAGCAGCGACGAACGCGGACTAGCGGGAGAGAATGAGCAGTTCCTC. As protein: CASSDERGLAGENEQFL.

This clonotype was picked up many times. This rearrangement joins TRBV4-2 to TRBJ2-7; 11 positions agree with TRBD2. Trimming cost V 0 bases and J 4 bases; bases outside gene matches: 14. Germline V gene sequence: CDR1 LGHNA, CDR2 YNFKEQ. The CDR3 is 19 amino acids. This CDR3 is CASSQDGSSGRALGYEQYF. DNA for the CDR3: TGTGCCAGCAGCCAAGATGGGAGTAGCGGGAGGGCCCTCGGGTACGAGCAGTACTTC.

As regards this clonotype: This may be a read error, as it is one base from a much larger clone. This rearrangement joins TRBV7-9 to TRBJ2-4; possible D gene TRBD2, 7 bases. Trimming left V 1 base short and J 6 bases short, with 16 bases between. The V gene's germline CDR1 is SEHNR and CDR2 FQNEAQ (reference sequence). The CDR3 has 16 amino acids. CDR3 DNA sequence: TGTGCCAGCAGCTTAGATCGGGGGGCCAGTGGAAACATTCAGTACTTC. Protein: CASSLDRGASGNIQYF. The full variable domain, completed using reference TRBV7-9 and TRBJ2-4, is DTGVSQNPRHKITKRGQNVTFRCDPISEHNRLYWYRQTLGQGPEFLTYFQNEAQLEKSRLLSDRFSAERPKGSFSTLEIQRTEQGDSAMYLCASSLDRGASGNIQYFGAGTRLSVL.

The chain couples TRBV7-2 to TRBJ1-1, with a tentative D call TRBD1 (5 bases). Germline loops: CDR1 SGHTA, CDR2 FQGNSA. Trimming took 1 base from V and 0 from J, leaving 18 bases between them. This CDR3 contains 18 residues. This CDR3 reads CASSLDPRAGGMNTEAFF. The DNA of the CDR3 is TGTGCCAGCAGCTTAGACCCCAGGGCGGGGGGAATGAACACTGAAGCTTTCTTT.

In this sample, this clonotype turned up many times. The rearrangement uses TRBV4-3 and TRBJ2-5; D might be TRBD2 (5 bases). Trimming cost V 0 bases and J 4 bases, with 18 bases left between them. The CDR3 loop spans 17 amino acids. CDR1 is LGHNA, CDR2 YSLEER, per germline. The CDR3 DNA sequence: TGCGCCAGCAGCCAAGAATTGAGGGAAGAGGTGGCAGAGACCCAGTACTTC. This codes for CASSQELREEVAETQYF.